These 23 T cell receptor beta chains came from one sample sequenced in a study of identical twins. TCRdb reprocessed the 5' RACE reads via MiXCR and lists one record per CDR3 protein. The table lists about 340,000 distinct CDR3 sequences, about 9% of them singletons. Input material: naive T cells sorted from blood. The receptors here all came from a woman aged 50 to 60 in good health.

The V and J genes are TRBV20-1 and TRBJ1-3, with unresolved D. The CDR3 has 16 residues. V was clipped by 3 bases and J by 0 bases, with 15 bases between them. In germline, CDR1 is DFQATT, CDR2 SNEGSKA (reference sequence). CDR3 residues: CSARRRTTSSGNTIYF. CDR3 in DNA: TGCAGTGCTAGGAGACGAACAACGAGCTCTGGAAACACCATATATTTT.

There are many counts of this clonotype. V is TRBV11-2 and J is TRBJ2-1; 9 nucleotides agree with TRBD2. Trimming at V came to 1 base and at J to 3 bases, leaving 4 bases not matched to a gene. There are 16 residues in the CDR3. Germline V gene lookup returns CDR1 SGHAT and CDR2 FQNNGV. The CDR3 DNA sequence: TGTGCCAGCAGCTTAGGGCGGGGGGGTTTCTACAATGAGCAGTTCTTC. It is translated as CASSLGRGGFYNEQFF.

Here the CDR3 DNA reads TGTGCCAGCAGCTCATACCGGGATAACGCCTACGAGCAGTACTTC. It is translated as CASSSYRDNAYEQYF. The chain joins TRBV5-6 to TRBJ2-7, with a tentative D call TRBD2 (5 bases). V lost 3 bases, J lost 2 bases, and 15 bases lay in between. The CDR3 runs 15 residues. Germline CDR1 is SGHDT and CDR2 is YYEEEE.

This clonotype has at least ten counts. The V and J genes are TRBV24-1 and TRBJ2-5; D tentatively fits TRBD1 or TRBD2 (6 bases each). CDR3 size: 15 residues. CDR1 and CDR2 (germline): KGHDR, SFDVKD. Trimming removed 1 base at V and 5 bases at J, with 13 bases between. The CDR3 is CATSDFGQGRETQYF. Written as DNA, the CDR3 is TGTGCCACCAGTGATTTCGGGCAGGGGAGGGAGACCCAGTACTTC.

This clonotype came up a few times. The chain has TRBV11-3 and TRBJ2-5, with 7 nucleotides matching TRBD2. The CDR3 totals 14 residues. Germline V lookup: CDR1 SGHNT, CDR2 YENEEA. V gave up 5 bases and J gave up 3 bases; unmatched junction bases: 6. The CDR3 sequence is CASSGPSGKETQYF. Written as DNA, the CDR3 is TGTGCCAGCAGCGGTCCTAGCGGTAAAGAGACCCAGTACTTC.

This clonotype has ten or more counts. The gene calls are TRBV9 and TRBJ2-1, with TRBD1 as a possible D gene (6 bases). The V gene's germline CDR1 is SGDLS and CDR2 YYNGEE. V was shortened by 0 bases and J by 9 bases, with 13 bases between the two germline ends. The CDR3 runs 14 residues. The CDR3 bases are TGTGCCAGCAGCGTAGTACCTGAACAGGGTGAGCAGTTCTTC. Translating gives CASSVVPEQGEQFF.

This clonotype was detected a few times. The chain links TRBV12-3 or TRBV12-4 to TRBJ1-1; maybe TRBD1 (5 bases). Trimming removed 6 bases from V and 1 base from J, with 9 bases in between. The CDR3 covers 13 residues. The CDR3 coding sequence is TGTGCCAGCAGACCGGGGGAGAACACTGAAGCTTTCTTT. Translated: CASRPGENTEAFF.

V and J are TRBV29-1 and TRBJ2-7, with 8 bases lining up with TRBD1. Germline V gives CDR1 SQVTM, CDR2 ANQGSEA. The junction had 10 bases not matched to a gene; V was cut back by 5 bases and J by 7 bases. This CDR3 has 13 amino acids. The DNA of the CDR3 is TGCAGCGTTTTGGGCAGGGGGCTTCGAGAGCAGTACTTC. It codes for CSVLGRGLREQYF.

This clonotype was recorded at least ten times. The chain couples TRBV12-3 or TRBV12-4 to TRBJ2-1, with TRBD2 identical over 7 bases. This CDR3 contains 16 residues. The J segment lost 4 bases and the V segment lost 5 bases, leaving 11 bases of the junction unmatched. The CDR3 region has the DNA TGTGCCAGCAGTCCAGACGGACTAGAGGGTTACAATGAGCAGTTCTTC. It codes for CASSPDGLEGYNEQFF.

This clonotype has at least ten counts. This CDR3 is CASSYSEINEKLFF. The CDR3 nucleotides are TGTGCCAGCAGTTACTCGGAGATTAATGAAAAACTGTTTTTT. The gene calls are TRBV6-2 or TRBV6-3 and TRBJ1-4; the D is unclear. CDR1 and CDR2 from the germline V gene are MNHEY and SVGEGT. Trimming cost V 0 bases and J 4 bases, with 6 bases left between them. The CDR3 contains 14 residues.

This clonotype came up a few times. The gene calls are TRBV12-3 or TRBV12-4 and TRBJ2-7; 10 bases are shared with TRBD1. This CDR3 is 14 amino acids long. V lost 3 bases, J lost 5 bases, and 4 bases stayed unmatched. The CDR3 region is CASSFRDRGNEQYF. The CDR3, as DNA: TGTGCCAGCAGTTTCCGGGACAGGGGAAACGAGCAGTACTTC.

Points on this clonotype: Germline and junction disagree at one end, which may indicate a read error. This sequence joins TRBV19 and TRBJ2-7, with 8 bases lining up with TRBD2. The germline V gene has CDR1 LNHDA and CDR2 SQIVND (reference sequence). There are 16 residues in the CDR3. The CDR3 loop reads CVSSPDSGLGRDEQYF. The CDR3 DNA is TGTGTCAGTAGCCCAGACTCGGGACTCGGGAGGGACGAGCAGTACTTC.

The CDR3 loop is CSARVAGGPQETQYF. The CDR3 DNA sequence: TGCAGTGCTAGAGTGGCGGGAGGGCCCCAAGAGACCCAGTACTTC. The rearrangement joins TRBV20-1 to TRBJ2-5, with 9 bases that match TRBD2. V gave up 1 base and J gave up 1 base; unmatched junction bases: 4. Germline CDR1 is DFQATT and CDR2 is SNEGSKA (reference sequence). The CDR3 is 15 residues long.

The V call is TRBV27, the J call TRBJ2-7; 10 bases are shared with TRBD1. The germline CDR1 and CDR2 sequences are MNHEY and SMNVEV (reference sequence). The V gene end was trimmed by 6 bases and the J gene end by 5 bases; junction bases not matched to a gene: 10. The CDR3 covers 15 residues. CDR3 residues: CASSPEGQGFNEQYV. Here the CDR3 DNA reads TGTGCCAGCAGCCCAGAGGGACAGGGGTTCAACGAGCAGTACGTC.

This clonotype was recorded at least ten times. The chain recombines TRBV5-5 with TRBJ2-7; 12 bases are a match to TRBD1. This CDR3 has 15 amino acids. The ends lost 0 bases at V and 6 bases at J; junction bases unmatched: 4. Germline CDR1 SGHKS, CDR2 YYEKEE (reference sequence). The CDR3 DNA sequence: TGTGCCAGCAGCTTGGGTGGGACAGGGGGCCTCGAGCAGTACTTC. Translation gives CASSLGGTGGLEQYF.

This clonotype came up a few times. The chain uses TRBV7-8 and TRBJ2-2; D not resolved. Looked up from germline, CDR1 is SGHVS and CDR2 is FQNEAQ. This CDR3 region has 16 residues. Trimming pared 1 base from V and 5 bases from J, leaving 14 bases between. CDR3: CASSLVGNKPTGELFF. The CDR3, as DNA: TGTGCCAGCAGCTTAGTCGGCAATAAGCCTACCGGGGAGCTGTTTTTT.

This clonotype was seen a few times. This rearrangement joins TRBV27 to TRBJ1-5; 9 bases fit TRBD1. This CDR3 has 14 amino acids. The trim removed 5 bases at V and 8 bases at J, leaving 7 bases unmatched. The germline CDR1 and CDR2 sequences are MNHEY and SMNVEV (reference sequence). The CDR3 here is CASSPGTGNEPQHF. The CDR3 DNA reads TGTGCCAGCAGTCCCGGGACAGGGAATGAGCCCCAGCATTTT.

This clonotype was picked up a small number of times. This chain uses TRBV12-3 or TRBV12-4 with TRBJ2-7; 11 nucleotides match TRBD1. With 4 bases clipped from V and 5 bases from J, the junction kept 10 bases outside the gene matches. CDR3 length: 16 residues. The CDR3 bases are TGTGCCAGCAGTTCCAGGGCTGGGACAGGGGGTAACGAGCAGTACTTC. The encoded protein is CASSSRAGTGGNEQYF.

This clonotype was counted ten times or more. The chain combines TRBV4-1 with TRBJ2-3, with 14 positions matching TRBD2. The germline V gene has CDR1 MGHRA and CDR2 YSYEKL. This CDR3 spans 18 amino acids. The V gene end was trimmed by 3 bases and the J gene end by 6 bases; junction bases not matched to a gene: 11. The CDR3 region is CASSHGMGLAGAWDTQYF. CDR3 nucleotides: TGCGCCAGCAGCCATGGGATGGGACTAGCGGGAGCCTGGGATACGCAGTATTTT.

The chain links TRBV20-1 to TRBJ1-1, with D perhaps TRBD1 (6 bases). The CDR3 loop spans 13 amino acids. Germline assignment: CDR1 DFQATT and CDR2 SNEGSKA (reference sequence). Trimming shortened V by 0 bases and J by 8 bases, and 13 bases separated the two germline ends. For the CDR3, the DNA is TGCAGTGCTAGAGATACAGGGCGGAGGGAAGCTTTCTTT. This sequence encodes CSARDTGRREAFF.

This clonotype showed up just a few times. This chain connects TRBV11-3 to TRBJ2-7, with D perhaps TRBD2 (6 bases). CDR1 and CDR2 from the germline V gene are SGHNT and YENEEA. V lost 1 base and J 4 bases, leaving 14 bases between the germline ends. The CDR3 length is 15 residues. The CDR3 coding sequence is TGTGCCAGCAGCTTAGGGGGGAGGACTCTTTACGAGCAGTACTTC. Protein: CASSLGGRTLYEQYF.

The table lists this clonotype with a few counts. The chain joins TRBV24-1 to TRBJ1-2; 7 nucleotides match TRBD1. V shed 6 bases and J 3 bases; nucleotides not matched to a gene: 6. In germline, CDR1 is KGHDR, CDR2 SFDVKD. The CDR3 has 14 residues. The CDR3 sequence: CATSTQGIDYGYTF. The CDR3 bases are TGTGCCACCAGTACACAGGGGATTGACTATGGCTACACCTTC.

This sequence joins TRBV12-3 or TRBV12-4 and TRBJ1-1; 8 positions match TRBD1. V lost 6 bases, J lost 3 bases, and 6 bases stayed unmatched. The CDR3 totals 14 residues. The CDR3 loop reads CASSWTGRDTEAFF. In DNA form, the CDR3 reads TGTGCCAGCAGCTGGACAGGGCGGGACACTGAAGCTTTCTTT.